This TCR beta chain is drawn from a study of T cells after yellow fever vaccination. Study-wide findings and caveats: The bulk population could contribute abundant contaminating clonotypes to FACS-sorted repertoires. Clones that expanded after primary vaccination mostly reappeared after the booster (96% CD4, 80% to 90% CD8).

Regarding this clonotype: As yet, its antigen is unknown. The germline gene is not matched at one end of the junction; a read error may be the cause.

CDR1 LNHDA and CDR2 SQIVND come from the germline V gene (reference sequence). CDR3 length: 14 amino acids. The 5'RACE template-switching step produced TCR cDNA and added a universal primer site and UMIs. TCRdb analysed the 5' RACE reads with MiXCR anew, one entry per CDR3 protein. The profile shows some 300,000 distinct CDR3 sequences, about 11% of them singletons. The rearrangement joins TRBV19 to TRBJ2-3; D unresolved. The input for sequencing was CD4+ T cells sorted from PBMCs, taken 45 days after the yellow fever booster vaccination. This sequence originates from a man aged 18 to 29 who received the YFV17D yellow fever vaccine. The CDR3 DNA follows: TGTGCCAGTAGTATGGGAAGTTTTTCAGATACGGAGTATTTT. Protein: CASSMGSFSDTEYF.